Presented here are 10 T cell receptor beta chains from one specimen sequenced in a study of blood T cells in healthy people across ages. The authors ran a second PCR of roughly 6 to 11 cycles using a sample-barcoded 5' primer and a J-beta primer mix. TCRdb reprocessed the 5' RACE reads with MiXCR, giving one entry per CDR3 protein. The sample includes 850,000 to 1,100,000 distinct CDR3 sequences, more than 30% of them seen just once. The specimen was blood. These TCRs come from a man aged 18 to 35 in good health.

The chain recombines TRBV20-1 with TRBJ1-1, with D possibly matching TRBD1 (5 bases). Trimming shortened V by 3 bases and J by 4 bases, and 12 bases separated the two germline ends. There are 13 residues in the CDR3. Germline lookup yields CDR1 DFQATT and CDR2 SNEGSKA (reference sequence). DNA for the CDR3: TGCAGTGCTAGGGCAGGGAGGGGCACTGAAGCTTTCTTT. As protein: CSARAGRGTEAFF.

The table lists this clonotype with many counts. The rearrangement joins TRBV5-1 to TRBJ2-1; D not certain. CDR1 SGHRS and CDR2 YFSETQ come from the germline V gene. CDR3 size: 16 residues. V was clipped by 0 bases and J by 0 bases, with 10 bases between them. CDR3 protein: CASSLAGQSSYNEQFF. The CDR3 coding sequence is TGCGCCAGCAGCTTGGCCGGGCAGAGCTCCTACAATGAGCAGTTCTTC.

A note on this clonotype: A much bigger clone sits one base away, suggesting this may be a read error. The J gene is TRBJ1-5, the V gene TRBV7-2; the D is unclear. There are 13 residues in the CDR3. Germline V gene lookup returns CDR1 SGHTA and CDR2 FQGNSA. The CDR3 DNA reads as TGTGCCGGCAGCCTGGACTACAATCAGCCCCAGCATTTT. It encodes CAGSLDYNQPQHF. The whole variable domain, filled in from reference TRBV7-2 and TRBJ1-5, reads GAGVSQSPSNKVTEKGKDVELRCDPISGHTALYWYRQSLGQGLEFLIYFQGNSAPDKSGLPSDRFSAERTGGSVSTLTIQRTQQEDSAVYLCAGSLDYNQPQHFGDGTRLSIL.

The V call is TRBV4-1, the J call TRBJ1-2; the D is unclear. CDR3 size: 14 residues. Trimming pared 0 bases from V and 8 bases from J, leaving 13 bases between. The germline gives CDR1 MGHRA, CDR2 YSYEKL. The CDR3: CASSQEDGPGGYTF. The CDR3 DNA sequence: TGCGCCAGCAGCCAAGAAGACGGCCCGGGAGGCTACACCTTC.

This clonotype has only a few counts. This rearrangement joins TRBV27 to TRBJ2-2, with D maybe TRBD1 (5 bases). Trimming removed 3 bases at V and 3 bases at J, with 11 bases between. Germline loops: CDR1 MNHEY, CDR2 SMNVEV (reference sequence). This CDR3 comprises 15 residues. In DNA, the CDR3 is TGTGCCAGCAGTTTTGGGCAGGGCTACACCGGGGAGCTGTTTTTT. This translates into CASSFGQGYTGELFF.

This clonotype was counted a few times. The chain couples TRBV11-2 to TRBJ1-2; the D is unclear. V was cut by 3 bases and J by 8 bases, with 10 bases left in between. CDR3 length: 12 residues. CDR1 is SGHAT, CDR2 FQNNGV, per germline. The CDR3 region is CASSFTMGGYTF. In DNA, the CDR3 is TGTGCCAGCAGCTTTACGATGGGCGGCTACACCTTC.

This clonotype occurred a few times. V gene TRBV2 combines with J gene TRBJ2-1, with 13 bases lining up with TRBD2. Unmatched junction bases numbered 4, after V lost 6 bases and J lost 8 bases. The CDR3 is 14 residues long. Germline V CDR1 and CDR2: SNHLY, FYNNEI. CDR3 sequence reads: CASSRGLAGDEQFF. CDR3 sequence (DNA): TGTGCCAGCAGCCGCGGACTAGCGGGGGATGAGCAGTTCTTC. The full variable domain, with the rest looked up from reference TRBV2 and TRBJ2-1, is EPEVTQTPSHQVTQMGQEVILRCVPISNHLYFYWYRQILGQKVEFLVSFYNNEISEKSEIFDDQFSVERPDGSNFTLKIRSTKLEDSAMYFCASSRGLAGDEQFFGPGTRLTVL.

At least ten counts were recorded for this clonotype. The chain is built from TRBV4-3 and TRBJ2-5, with no clear D. The CDR3 is 14 residues long. V shed 0 bases and J shed 1 base, with 6 bases lying between them. Germline assignment: CDR1 LGHNA and CDR2 YSLEER. CDR3 in amino acids: CASSQDIGQETQYF. In nucleotides, the CDR3 is TGCGCCAGCAGCCAAGACATCGGCCAAGAGACCCAGTACTTC.

This clonotype appeared once. This chain links TRBV12-3 or TRBV12-4 with TRBJ1-2, with D hard to call. The CDR3 runs 14 residues. Trimming pared 5 bases from V and 1 base from J, leaving 11 bases between. In DNA form, the CDR3 reads TGTGCCAGCAGTACGCCGGGATTTAACTATGGCTACACCTTC. As protein: CASSTPGFNYGYTF.

Comment on this clonotype: At one of its ends the junction is not consistent with the germline gene, which may arise from a read error. The chain has TRBV19 and TRBJ2-7; D might be TRBD1 or TRBD2, each matching 5 bases. Germline CDR1 LNHDA, CDR2 SQIVND (reference sequence). The CDR3 spans 15 residues. The CDR3 reads CVSSVTGTFSAEQYF. The CDR3 DNA reads TGTGTCAGTAGTGTTACCGGGACCTTCTCGGCCGAGCAGTACTTC.